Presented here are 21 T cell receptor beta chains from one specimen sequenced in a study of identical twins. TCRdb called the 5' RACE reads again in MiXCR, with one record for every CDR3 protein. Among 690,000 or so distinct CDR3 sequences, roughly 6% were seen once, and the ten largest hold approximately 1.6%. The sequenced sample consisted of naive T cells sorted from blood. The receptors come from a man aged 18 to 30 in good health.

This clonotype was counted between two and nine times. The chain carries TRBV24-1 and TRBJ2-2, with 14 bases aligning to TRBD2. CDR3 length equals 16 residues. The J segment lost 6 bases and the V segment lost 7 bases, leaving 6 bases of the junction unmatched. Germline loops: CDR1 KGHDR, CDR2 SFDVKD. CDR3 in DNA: TGTGCCACCAGCGGGACTAGCGGGAGATTGGCCGGGGAGCTGTTTTTT. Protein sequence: CATSGTSGRLAGELFF.

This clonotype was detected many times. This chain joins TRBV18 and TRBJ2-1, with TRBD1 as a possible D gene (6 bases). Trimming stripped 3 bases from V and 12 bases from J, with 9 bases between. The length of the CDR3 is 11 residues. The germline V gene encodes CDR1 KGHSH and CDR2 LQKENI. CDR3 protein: CASSPLQGQFF. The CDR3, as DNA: TGTGCCAGCTCACCTTTACAGGGGCAGTTCTTC.

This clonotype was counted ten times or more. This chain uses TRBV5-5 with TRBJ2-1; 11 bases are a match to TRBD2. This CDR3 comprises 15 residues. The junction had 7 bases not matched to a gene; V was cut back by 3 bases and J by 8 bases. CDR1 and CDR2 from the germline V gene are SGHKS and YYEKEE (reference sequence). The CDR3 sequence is CASSSIAGGPDEQFF. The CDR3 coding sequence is TGTGCCAGCAGCTCAATAGCGGGAGGGCCGGATGAGCAGTTCTTC.

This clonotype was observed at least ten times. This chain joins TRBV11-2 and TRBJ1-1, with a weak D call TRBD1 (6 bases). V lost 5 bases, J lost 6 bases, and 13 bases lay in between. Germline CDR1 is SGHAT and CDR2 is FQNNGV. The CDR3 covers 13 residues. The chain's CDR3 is CASSAQRGSEAFF. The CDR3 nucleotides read TGTGCCAGCAGCGCACAGAGGGGGTCTGAAGCTTTCTTT.

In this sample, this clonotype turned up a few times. Here the CDR3 reads CSSRFLAGYTQYF. The CDR3 DNA follows: TGCAGCTCCCGTTTCCTAGCGGGATATACGCAGTATTTT. V usage is TRBV20-1 and J usage is TRBJ2-3; 9 bases are shared with TRBD2. The CDR3 is 13 residues long. CDR1 and CDR2 (germline): DFQATT, SNEGSKA (reference sequence).

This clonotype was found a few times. CDR3 residues: CASSLVPSGSLRNEQFF. CDR3 sequence (DNA): TGTGCCAGCAGCTTAGTTCCTAGCGGGAGTTTACGCAATGAGCAGTTCTTC. The rearrangement links TRBV7-8 to TRBJ2-1; 10 positions match TRBD2. The CDR3 sequence is 17 residues long. With 1 base clipped from V and 6 bases from J, the junction kept 9 bases outside the gene matches. Per germline, CDR1 SGHVS and CDR2 FQNEAQ.

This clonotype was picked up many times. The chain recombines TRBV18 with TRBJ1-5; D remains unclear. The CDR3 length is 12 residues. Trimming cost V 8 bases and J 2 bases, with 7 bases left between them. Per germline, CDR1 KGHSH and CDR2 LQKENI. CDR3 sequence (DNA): TGTGCCAGCAGCCCTGGCAATCAGCCCCAGCATTTT. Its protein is CASSPGNQPQHF.

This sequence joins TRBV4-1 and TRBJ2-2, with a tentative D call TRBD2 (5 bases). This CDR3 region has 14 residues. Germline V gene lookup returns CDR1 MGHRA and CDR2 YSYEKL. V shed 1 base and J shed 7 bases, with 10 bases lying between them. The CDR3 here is CASSQGILGGELFF. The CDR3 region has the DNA TGCGCCAGCAGCCAAGGGATACTAGGCGGGGAGCTGTTTTTT.

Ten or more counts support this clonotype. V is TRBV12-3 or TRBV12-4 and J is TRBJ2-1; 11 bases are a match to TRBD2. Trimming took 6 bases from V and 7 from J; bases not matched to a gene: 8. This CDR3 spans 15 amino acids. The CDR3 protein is CASRTTSGSGNEQFF. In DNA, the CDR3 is TGTGCCAGCAGAACCACTAGCGGGAGTGGGAATGAGCAGTTCTTC.

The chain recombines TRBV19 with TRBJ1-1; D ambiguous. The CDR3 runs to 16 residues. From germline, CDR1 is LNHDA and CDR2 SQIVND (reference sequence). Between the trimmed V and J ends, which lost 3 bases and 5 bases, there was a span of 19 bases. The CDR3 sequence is CASSIGFRASGTEAFF. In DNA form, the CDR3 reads TGTGCCAGTAGTATTGGGTTTCGGGCCTCTGGGACTGAAGCTTTCTTT. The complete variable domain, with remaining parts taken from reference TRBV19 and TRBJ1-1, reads DGGITQSPKYLFRKEGQNVTLSCEQNLNHDAMYWYRQDPGQGLRLIYYSQIVNDFQKGDIAEGYSVSREKKESFPLTVTSAQKNPTAFYLCASSIGFRASGTEAFFGQGTRLTVV.

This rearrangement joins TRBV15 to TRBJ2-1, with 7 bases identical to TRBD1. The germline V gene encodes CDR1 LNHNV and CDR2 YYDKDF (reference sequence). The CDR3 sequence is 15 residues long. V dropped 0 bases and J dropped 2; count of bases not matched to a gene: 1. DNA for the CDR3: TGTGCCACCAGCAGAGACCAGGGGGCCTACAATGAGCAGTTCTTC. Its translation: CATSRDQGAYNEQFF.

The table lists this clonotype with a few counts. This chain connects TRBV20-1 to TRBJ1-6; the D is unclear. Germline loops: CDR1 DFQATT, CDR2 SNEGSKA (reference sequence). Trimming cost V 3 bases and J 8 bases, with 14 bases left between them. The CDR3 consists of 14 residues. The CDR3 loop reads CSASYGFRDSPLHF. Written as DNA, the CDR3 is TGCAGTGCTAGTTATGGTTTTAGGGATTCACCCCTCCACTTT.

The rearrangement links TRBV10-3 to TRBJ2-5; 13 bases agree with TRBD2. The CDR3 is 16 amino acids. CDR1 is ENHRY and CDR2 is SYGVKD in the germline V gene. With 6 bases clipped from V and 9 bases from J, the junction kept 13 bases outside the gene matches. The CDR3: CAISSGTSGAQASQYF. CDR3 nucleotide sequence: TGTGCCATCAGCTCCGGGACTAGCGGGGCGCAAGCGTCCCAGTACTTC.

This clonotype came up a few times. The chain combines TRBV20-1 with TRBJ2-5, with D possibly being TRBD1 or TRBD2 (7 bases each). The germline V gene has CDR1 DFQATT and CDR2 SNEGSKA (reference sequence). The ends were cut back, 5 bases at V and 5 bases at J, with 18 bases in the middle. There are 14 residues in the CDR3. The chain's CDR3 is CSAQGRGGRETQYF. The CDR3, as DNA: TGCAGTGCTCAAGGCAGGGGGGGCCGGGAGACCCAGTACTTC.

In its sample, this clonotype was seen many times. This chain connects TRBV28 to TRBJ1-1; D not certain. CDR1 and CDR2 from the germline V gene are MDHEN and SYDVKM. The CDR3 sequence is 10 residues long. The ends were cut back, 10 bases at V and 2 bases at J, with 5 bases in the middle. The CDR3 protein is CATVNTEAFF. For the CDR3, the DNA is TGTGCCACGGTCAACACTGAAGCTTTCTTT.

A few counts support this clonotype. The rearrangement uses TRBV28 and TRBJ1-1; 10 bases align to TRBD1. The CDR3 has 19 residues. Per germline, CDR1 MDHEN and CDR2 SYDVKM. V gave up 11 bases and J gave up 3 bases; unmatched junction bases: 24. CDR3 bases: TGTGCCGCCCCGCCGACAGGGGGCTTGGGAGGAGGTGAGGACACTGAAGCTTTCTTT. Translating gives CAAPPTGGLGGGEDTEAFF. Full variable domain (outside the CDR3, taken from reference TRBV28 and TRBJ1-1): DVKVTQSSRYLVKRTGEKVFLECVQDMDHENMFWYRQDPGLGLRLIYFSYDVKMKEKGDIPEGYSVSREKKERFSLILESASTNQTSMYLCAAPPTGGLGGGEDTEAFFGQGTRLTVV.

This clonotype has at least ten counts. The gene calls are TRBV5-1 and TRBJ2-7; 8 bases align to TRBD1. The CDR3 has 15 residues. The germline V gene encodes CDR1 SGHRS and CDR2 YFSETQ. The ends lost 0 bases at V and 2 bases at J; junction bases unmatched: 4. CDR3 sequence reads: CASSLAGQGPYEQYF. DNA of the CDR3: TGCGCCAGCAGCTTGGCTGGACAGGGTCCCTACGAGCAGTACTTC.

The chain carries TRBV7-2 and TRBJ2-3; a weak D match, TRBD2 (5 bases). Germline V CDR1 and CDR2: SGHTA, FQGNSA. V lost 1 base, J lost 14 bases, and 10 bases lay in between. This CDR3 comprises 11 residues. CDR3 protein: CASSLELRGYF. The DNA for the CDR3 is TGTGCCAGCAGCTTAGAACTACGGGGGTATTTT.

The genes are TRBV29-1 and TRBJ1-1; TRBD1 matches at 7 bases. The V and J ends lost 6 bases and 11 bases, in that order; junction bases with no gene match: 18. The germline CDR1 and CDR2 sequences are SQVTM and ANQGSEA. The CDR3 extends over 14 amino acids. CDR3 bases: TGCAGCGTAGTTCGACAGGGCCAACCAAGGATGGCTTTCTTT. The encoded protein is CSVVRQGQPRMAFF.

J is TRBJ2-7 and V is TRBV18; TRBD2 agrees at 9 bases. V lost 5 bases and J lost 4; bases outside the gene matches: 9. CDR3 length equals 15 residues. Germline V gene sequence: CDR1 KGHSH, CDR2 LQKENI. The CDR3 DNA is TGTGCCAGCTCAGAAACCGGGACTAGCAAGTACGAGCAGTACGTC. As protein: CASSETGTSKYEQYV.

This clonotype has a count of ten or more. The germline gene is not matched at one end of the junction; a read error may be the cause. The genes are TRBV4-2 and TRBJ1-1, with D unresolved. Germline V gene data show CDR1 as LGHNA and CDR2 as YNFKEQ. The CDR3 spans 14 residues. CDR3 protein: CASSEEGGDTEAFF. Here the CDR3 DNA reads TGTGCCAGCAGCGAAGAGGGAGGAGACACTGAAGCTTTCTTT.